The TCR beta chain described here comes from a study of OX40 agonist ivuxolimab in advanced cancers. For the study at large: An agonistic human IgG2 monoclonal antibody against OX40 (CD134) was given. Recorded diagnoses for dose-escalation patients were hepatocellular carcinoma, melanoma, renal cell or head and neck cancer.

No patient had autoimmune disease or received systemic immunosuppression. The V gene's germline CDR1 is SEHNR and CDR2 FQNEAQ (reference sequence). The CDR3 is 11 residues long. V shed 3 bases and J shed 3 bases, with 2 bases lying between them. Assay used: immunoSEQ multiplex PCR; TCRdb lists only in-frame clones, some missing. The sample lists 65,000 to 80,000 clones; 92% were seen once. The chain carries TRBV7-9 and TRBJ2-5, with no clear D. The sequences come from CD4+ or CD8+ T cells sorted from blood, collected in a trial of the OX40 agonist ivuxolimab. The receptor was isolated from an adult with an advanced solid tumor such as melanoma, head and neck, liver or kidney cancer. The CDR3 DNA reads TGTGCCAGCAGCTTGAAAGAGACCCAGTACTTC. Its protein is CASSLKETQYF.